This T cell receptor (beta chain) is from a study of T cell responses to AZD1222 COVID-19 vaccine. In germline, CDR1 is LGHNA, CDR2 YNFKEQ. J was trimmed by 4 bases and V by 1 base; bases with no gene match: 3. The length of the CDR3 is 15 residues. Method: immunoSEQ multiplex PCR; TCRdb's copy keeps in-frame clones and lacks some. The sample comprises 150,000 to 200,000 clones, around nine tenths of which are singletons, and about 24% rests with the top ten. As for this clone: Its antigen is undetermined.

Whole-study findings and limits: Researchers report vaccine-associated CD4 TCRs spanning spike, with dominance at 160-218 and 743-854. Repertoire sampling occurred only after the peak T cell response.

The starting material was peripheral blood, obtained 28 days after the second AZD1222 dose. This TCR was sampled from an adult who received the AZD1222 COVID-19 vaccine. The chain carries TRBV4-2 and TRBJ2-5, with TRBD1 matching 10 bases. The CDR3 region has the DNA TGTGCCAGCAGCCAAGGGACAGGGGGGGGAGAGACCCAGTACTTC. This encodes CASSQGTGGGETQYF.